This is a list of T cell receptor beta chains from one sample in a study of shared clonotypes between healthy human individuals. The protocol was immunoSEQ multiplex PCR, while the TCRdb copy is restricted to in-frame clones and leaves out a portion. The sample consists of about 2.3 million clones, 80% to 95% of them appearing once. The sequenced material came from naive CD4+ T cells from PBMCs. These receptors all come from a man between 18 and 35 years old in good health. Some clones in this sample may be carry-over from other donors' samples. The CDR3 runs from the conserved cysteine through the conserved F or W.

TRBJ2-3,TRBV7-2,CASSSYTDTQYF
TRBJ1-2,TRBV27,CASSADRDGYTF
TRBJ1-2,TRBV5-1,CASSLDSQGAKITYGYTF
TRBJ2-1,TRBV5-1,CASSLAAGVPYNEQFF
TRBJ2-5,TRBV7-2,CASSPRPRWETQYF
TRBJ2-5,TRBV7-3,CASSLNRQETQYF
TRBJ1-3,TRBV5-1,CASSLGGPSGNTIYF
TRBJ1-1,TRBV7-2,CASSYRGYGEAFF
TRBJ1-1,TRBV6-6,CASSLWGNTEAFF
TRBJ2-1,TRBV9,CASSGWTAIPEQFF
TRBJ2-3,TRBV5-4,CASSPDPGTDTQYF
TRBJ2-5,TRBV5-4,CASSLGDREARAQYF
TRBJ1-2,TRBV7-6,CASSAGEGRDPNYGYTF
TRBJ2-1,TRBV5-1,CASSLARGSGRKNEQFF
TRBJ2-1,TRBV30,CAWSVLGEGEQFF
TRBJ2-3,TRBV5-1,CASSRDASSYTDTQYF
TRBJ2-7,TRBV5-1,CASSLSTGKSYEQYF
TRBJ1-1,TRBV18,CASSPLGGMQAFF
TRBJ1-2,TRBV5-1,CASSGGQGRYTF
TRBJ2-3,TRBV7-9,CASSPGGVDTQYF
TRBJ1-1,TRBV7-9,CASSLGLGGVMNTEAFF
TRBJ1-2,TRBV12-5,CASGLGTGQGYTF
TRBJ1-1,TRBV6-1,CASSEAEGVTEAFF
TRBJ1-2,TRBV20-1,CRDADSGYTF
TRBJ2-5,TRBV7-6,CASSPWGQDQETQYF
TRBJ2-3,TRBV25-1,CASRPGQGADTQYF
TRBJ2-5,TRBV7-2,CASSLERSRGETQYF
TRBJ2-7,TRBV2,CATGQGGYEQYF
TRBJ2-3,TRBV7-9,CASSRLAEGTQYF
TRBJ1-1,TRBV7-2,CASSGGKMNTEAFF
TRBJ2-7,TRBV7-9,CASSSKEFHFYEQYF
TRBJ2-7,TRBV6-6,CASSSDTRSLYF
TRBJ2-5,TRBV7-2,CASSSGPLIAETQYF
TRBJ2-1,TRBV28,CASSFTWAGNNEQFF
TRBJ1-5,TRBV30,CAWSYYGAEPQHF
TRBJ2-7,TRBV10-2,CASREGRGPYEQYF
TRBJ1-5,TRBV7-9,CASSLGSGRPYNQPQHF
TRBJ2-5,TRBV5-8,CASSSWGVQETQYF
TRBJ1-4,TRBV25-1,CASSLGGGWGEKLFF
TRBJ1-3,TRBV28,CASSLWVRDSGNTIYF
TRBJ1-1,TRBV5-1,CASSDLGQGVRGEAFF
TRBJ2-5,TRBV7-2,CASSLVAGGWETQYF
TRBJ2-1,TRBV5-4,CASSLDQGTYNEQFF
TRBJ2-1,TRBV5-1,CASSPGTSGYKDNEQFF
TRBJ2-1,TRBV5-6,CASSLGRGSNEQFF
TRBJ2-7,TRBV11-2,CASSLIPPVTTDYEQYF
TRBJ1-5,TRBV7-8,CASSLQGGRQPQHF
TRBJ2-7,TRBV5-4,CASSLGVTGTRISEQYF
TRBJ2-1,TRBV5-4,CASSPGAGGYNEQFF